This TCR beta chain stems from a study of cytomegalovirus exposure and HLA in healthy donors (dated by TCRdb to 2015 to 2018). About the study as a whole: An earlier analysis of some 600 of the donors reported about 280 Gb of sequence data and 90 million to 120 million unique TCR beta sequences obtained from some 170 million T cells. The study combined high-throughput TCR immunosequencing, statistical association of individual TCRs with disease status, and machine learning to predict cytomegalovirus infection status. In an earlier analysis of over 550 of the donors, high-throughput TCR beta sequencing was used to judge whether each TCR beta V gene segment behaved as functional or pseudogenic. A later analysis re-examined previously published TCR beta repertoires from just over 650 donors and added high-resolution HLA genotyping to investigate patterns of TCR occurrence. A separate validation cohort of approximately 130 different subjects was used in addition to the approximately 640-subject first cohort. Because of strong linkage in the cohort, roughly five DR-DQ haplotypes were treated as single units for association and clustering. Across about 370 genotyped donors of the cohort, an average of roughly 200,000 unique TCR beta nucleotide sequences per donor were sequenced, and around 20% of those sequences were non-productive. A later genetic analysis used genome-wide SNP genotypes for 398 of the 666 donors, treating that subset as a discovery cohort. Roughly 300 gigabases of sequencing data and around 90 million unique TCR sequences made up an early release that covered approximately 620 HLA-typed donors. Among the roughly 400 genotyped donors, approximately 81% belonged to the genetic ancestry cluster associated with self-reported Caucasian donors. All discovery cohort repertoires had been generated using a single sequencing platform. The study profiled the T cell repertoires of 500 to 800 subjects by immunosequencing and related them to cytomegalovirus serostatus. Donor age, sex, ethnicity and CMV serostatus were compiled alongside the repertoire data. The later analysis used no new phenotypic data to find candidate immune exposures, relying instead on TCR beta sequences and their occurrence across donors. Typing coverage varied by locus: roughly 629-640 donors for A, B, C, DRB1 and DQB1; more than 500 for DQA1; about 600 for DPA1; approximately 490 for DPB1. HLA typing covered class I and class II loci at four-digit resolution. The study aimed to test whether signatures of past pathogen exposure could be identified by cataloging public T cell receptors. Overall study outcomes, separate from this receptor: A further reported finding was that TCR beta sequences accurately predicted the HLA-A and HLA-B alleles for most subjects in the first cohort. The only immune exposure information available for the cohort was CMV serostatus. HLA typing was unavailable for some donors at each locus, so association tests used only the typed subset. In vitro tests confirmed that a few of the cytomegalovirus-associated TCR beta chains recognize cytomegalovirus antigens. According to a later analysis, parvovirus B19, influenza, CMV and Epstein-Barr virus appeared linked to several top co-occurrence clusters. At a false discovery rate of 0.05, a later analysis linked about 17,000 TCR beta sequences to specific HLA alleles. In a later analysis, TCR association rates were found to vary across HLA loci, with the most associated TCRs seen for DRB1 alleles and the fewest for HLA-C alleles. In an earlier analysis of around 600 of the donors, most TCR beta V segments appeared in productive rearrangements about 87% or about 30% of the time, broadly matching IMGT annotations. Linkage disequilibrium might explain the correlated functional status among segregating V segments, but an unknown experimental factor could not be excluded. Cytomegalovirus status was reported to be diagnosed by the classifier with high specificity and sensitivity in both the original and validation cohorts. The earlier analysis of approximately 590 of the donors excluded approximately 17 rarely observed V segments, including chromosome 9 orphons, because counts were too low. Presence/absence analyses assumed roughly uniform sequencing depth across donors, an assumption that may not hold. In this cohort, only TCR beta chains were sequenced, and detectable features were limited by the absence of alpha or paired-chain data. In a later analysis, HLA-associated TCR beta chains were found to be more clonally expanded and to have lower generation probabilities than equally common non-associated chains. V-gene and J-gene trimming of TCR beta chains was associated with a missense DCLRE1C variant in a later genetic analysis, and the association was replicated in an independent cohort. Most TCR sequences were seen in very few donors, while some public TCRs were found in many individuals. The authors suggested that the approach could potentially be generalized to other disease states and immunological phenotypes. When HLA alleles, especially DR and DQ, strongly co-occurred, attributing TCR associations to individual alleles was difficult. A group of highly shared sequence variants was considered likely to be a technical artifact of the sequencing pipeline. Most CMV-associated TCR beta chains appeared to be HLA-restricted in a later analysis, and the HLA associations seemed to be driven largely by CMV exposure. The study listed 164 TCR beta chains as associated with cytomegalovirus. According to a later genetic analysis, donors in an Asian-associated ancestry cluster had fewer N-insertions in productive TCRs than the approximately 670-donor mean.

This clone is a singleton in its sample. The antigen it recognizes is unknown. Qualities for individual bases were not recorded, and no much larger clone is one base off. In total, roughly 710 healthy bone marrow donors made up the cohort. Cohort members were all nominally healthy when sampled, although unrecorded immune exposures were likely present. The donor was CMV seronegative and belonged to the group of around 350 seronegative cohort members. Every donor gave a peripheral blood sample, and the peripheral blood mononuclear cells from that sample were used for TCR beta sequencing. Genomic DNA was extracted from the blood cell samples with the Qiagen DNeasy Blood Extraction Kit. Library method: the immunoSEQ multiplex PCR assay. A mixture of 60 forward primers for TCR Vbeta segments and 13 reverse primers for TCR Jbeta segments was used in the multiplex PCR. A multiplex PCR assay on genomic DNA amplified the CDR3 region of rearranged TCR beta genes. On the Illumina HiSeq System, the amplified TCR beta libraries were sequenced as 87-base-pair reads. The authors processed their data as follows. A later analysis counted tens of millions of unique TCR beta chains across the roughly 700 repertoires, and roughly 11 million of these chains were shared by at least two donors. Raw reads were error-corrected and collapsed into unique sequences with a nearest-neighbor algorithm that merged closely related sequences to remove PCR and sequencing errors. Alignment of CDR3 sequences to IMGT reference sequences was used to assign V, D and J gene segments. Each retained sequence needed at least a six-nucleotide match to both a V gene segment and a J gene segment. A rearrangement was called productive if the CDR3 had no stop codons and remained in frame with V and J, and every other rearrangement was called non-productive. CDR3 was defined by IMGT convention, running from the second conserved V-encoded cysteine to the conserved J-encoded phenylalanine. Sequences without an unambiguous match to a single V gene segment were excluded from the earlier analysis of approximately 600 of the donors. In an earlier analysis of approximately 590 of the donors, a V segment was called functional when productive rearrangements were above 56.7%, and segregating when the standard deviation between donors exceeded 5%. To diagnose cytomegalovirus status from the catalog of TCR beta chain sequences, a statistical classification framework was built. In a later analysis, V and J genes were assigned by comparing TCR nucleotide sequences against IMGT/GENE-DB human TR gene sequences. A later analysis assigned CDR3 sequences and most-parsimonious VDJ recombination scenarios with the TCRdist pipeline. In a later analysis, each TCR beta chain was defined by its CDR3 amino acid sequence together with its V-gene family, and reads without a unique V-gene family were excluded. A later analysis removed several hundred highly shared, low-generation-probability nucleotide sequences to deal with suspected cross-contamination and a sequencing artifact. In a later analysis, a clonal expansion index was calculated for each public chain from normalized within-repertoire ranks of inferred template counts. Generation probabilities in a later analysis came from a VDJ recombination model fitted to out-of-frame rearrangements, and those results were checked against IGoR. In a later analysis, TCR-TCR, TCR-HLA and TCR-CMV co-occurrence was scored with hypergeometric tests, and a repertoire-size bias correction was applied to TCR pairs. A later analysis estimated false discovery rates by permuting HLA or CMV assignments 20 times. In a later analysis, co-occurring TCRs were grouped with DBSCAN, and TCRdist sequence similarity was added when clustering was performed within HLA-allele-positive subsets. For co-occurrence clustering, repertoires with fewer than 30,000 or more than 120,000 public chains were excluded, along with four or five repertoires with anomalous nucleotide sharing. The source is immuneACCESS, and TCRdb retained only in-frame sequences with V and J called. Part of the clones is not carried over; for the studies checked, unresolved V genes explain less than half of this, and the remainder is unexplained. From that table come the V and J calls and clone size; the DNA was used to work out D and trimming. The sample table shows about 160,000 clones, and about 71% are seen once. Of the sample, over 2.5% is held by the ten largest clones.

The TCR sequence derives from a woman in her 30s in good health and CMV-seronegative. Sequencing used PBMCs.

The CDR3: CASKRESYEQYF. The nucleotides are TGTGCCAGCAAGAGGGAATCCTACGAGCAGTACTTC. The chain is assembled from TRBV28 and TRBJ2-7; a tentative D call is TRBD2 (5 bases match). The germline V gene gives CDR1 as MDHEN and CDR2 as SYDVKM. Trimming at the junction amounts to 7 bases on V and 1 base on J, and the germline ends lie 8 bases apart. Counted from cysteine to phenylalanine, this CDR3 has 12 amino acids. Only the CDR3 DNA is retained, 36 bases long and in frame from the first base.